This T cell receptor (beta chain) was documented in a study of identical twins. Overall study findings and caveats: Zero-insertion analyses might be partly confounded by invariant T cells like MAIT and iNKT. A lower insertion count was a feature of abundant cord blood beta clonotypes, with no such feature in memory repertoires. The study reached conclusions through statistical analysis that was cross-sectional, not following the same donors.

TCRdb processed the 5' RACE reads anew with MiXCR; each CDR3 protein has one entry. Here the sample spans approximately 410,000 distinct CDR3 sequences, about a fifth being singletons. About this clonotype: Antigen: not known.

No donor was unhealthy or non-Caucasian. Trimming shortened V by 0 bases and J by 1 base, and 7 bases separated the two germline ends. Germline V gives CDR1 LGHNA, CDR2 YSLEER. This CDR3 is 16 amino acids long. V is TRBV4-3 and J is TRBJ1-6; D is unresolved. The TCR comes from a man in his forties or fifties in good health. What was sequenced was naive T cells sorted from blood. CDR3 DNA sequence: TGCGCCAGCAGCCAAGATGTAGGTTCCTATAATTCACCCCTCCACTTT. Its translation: CASSQDVGSYNSPLHF.